This T cell receptor beta chain was captured by sequencing in a study of CD8 T cells in Susac syndrome (dated by TCRdb to about 2019). General notes on the study: Among the sequenced Susac syndrome patients, over five had clinically active disease and about 8 were in clinical remission. Whether CD8+ T cell activation and differentiation in Susac syndrome was antigen driven was tested using repertoire sequencing. At blood withdrawal, Susac syndrome patients were either therapy-naive, taking corticosteroids (in some cases with IVIg as well), or taking IVIg alone. The clonality of the CD8+ T cell repertoire was compared across 12 healthy donors, around 14 Susac syndrome patients and under 19 multiple sclerosis patients.

A note on this clonotype: There is no known antigen for this receptor. No per-base quality is available; no much larger clone lies one base away.

RNA was extracted using the RNeasy kit, and about 0.5 to 1 ug of the RNA was reverse transcribed with random hexamers. The immunoSEQ multiplex PCR assay, which covers 54 Vbeta and 13 Jbeta segments, was used to amplify TCR beta CDR3 regions. To correct PCR amplification bias, a synthetic template baseline was used for both primer optimization and computational correction. The original methods were these. Only productive sequences were kept, with reads annotated to V, D and J genes according to IMGT and analyzed in immunoSEQ Analyzer. To calculate clonality, Shannon entropy was normalized by log2 of the number of productive unique sequences and then subtracted from one. For each patient and control, public and private clones were evaluated among the 100 most prevalent clones. A clone was defined as Susac-specific if it was absent from the healthy and MS cohorts, from approximately 980 published viral clones and from other ImmuneACCESS disease sequences. The raw public data were reprocessed by TCRdb itself: fastp quality trimming at Q25, MiXCR clonotype calling, in-frame beta chains only. Each CDR3 protein gets just one entry, which takes the most common genes and DNA from the rows behind it. TCRdb, rather than the study authors, made the V and J calls. Present in this sample are about 110,000 distinct CDR3 sequences, approximately 94% of which were seen just once. In total, the top ten clones hold around 0.4% of the sample.

What the study reported, not specific to this receptor: The number of individuals in the TCR sequencing and HLA analysis was acknowledged as relatively small. Under 20 and five Susac-specific public clones were found in the total CD8+ and CD8+ TEMRA repertoires, respectively. Clonal expansion was observed in Susac syndrome CD8+ repertoires, with the highest expansion in CD8+ TEMRA cells and greater expansion in clinically active than in remitting patients.

CDR1 LGHNA and CDR2 YNFKEQ are derived from the germline V gene. From the cysteine up to the phenylalanine, the CDR3 has a length of 15 residues. The entry retains the CDR3 DNA only, 45 bases that are in frame from base 1. Trimming takes 4 bases off V and 7 bases off J; junction bases not matched to a gene: 7. Peripheral blood CD8+ and CD4+ T cells from healthy donors, Susac syndrome patients and multiple sclerosis patients were profiled using high-throughput TCR beta sequencing. The Susac syndrome patients fulfilled recently defined diagnostic criteria for definite or probable disease. CD8+ TEMRA cells were enriched by FACS, while bulk CD8+ and CD4+ T cells were purified by magnetic negative isolation. Blood was collected in EDTA tubes and processed within 24 hours, with PBMCs isolated through density gradient centrifugation. PBMCs intended for TCR sequencing were cryopreserved in liquid nitrogen and thawed later in a water bath at 37 degrees C. The sorted or isolated CD4+, CD8+ and CD8+ TEMRA cells reached a purity of at least 90%.

The sequence links TRBV4-2 to TRBJ2-7; TRBD2 lines up with 13 middle nucleotides. This receptor was obtained from a human donor with Susac syndrome. Sequencing was performed on CD8+ T cells from PBMCs. The CDR3 protein sequence reads: CASSLGTSGAAEQYF. The DNA reads TGTGCCAGCAGCCTTGGGACTAGCGGGGCCGCGGAGCAGTACTTC.